This TCR beta chain was captured by sequencing in a study of metastatic and nonmetastatic thyroid tumors. TCRdb used MiXCR to call clones anew from the PCR reads. Of about 22,000 clones listed, about 21% were seen once; the top ten hold 10% to 15%. Whole-study results and caveats: As reported, TCR beta diversity in blood and tumor was significantly higher in malignant thyroid tumors than in benign nodules.

This clone showed up many times. The antigen remains unidentified. CDR3 length: 15 amino acids. Germline V gene data show CDR1 as MNHNS and CDR2 as SASEGT. Trimming at V came to 3 bases and at J to 6 bases, leaving 5 bases not matched to a gene. Not a single patient had been given any form of treatment at any point before undergoing thyroid surgery. V and J are TRBV6-1 and TRBJ1-4, with 9 bases fitting TRBD1. The source material was blood. The clonotype was recovered from a male donor with papillary thyroid cancer or a benign thyroid nodule (not recorded which). Some clones in this sample may be carry-over from other donors' samples. DNA of the CDR3: TGTGCCAGCAGTGAGATACAGGGGGCTCATGAAAAACTGTTTTTT. Encoded protein: CASSEIQGAHEKLFF.